The 28 T cell receptor beta chains presented below share a single source sample, sequenced in a study of T cell responses to AZD1222 COVID-19 vaccine. Assay: immunoSEQ multiplex PCR; the TCRdb copy retains only in-frame clones and omits some. The repertoire includes about 82,000 clones, roughly 90% of them detected once, and roughly 4.8% sits in the top ten. The source material was peripheral blood, sampled on day 0 of AZD1222 vaccination. These receptors were obtained from an adult in good health.

The chain has TRBV28 and TRBJ1-5, with TRBD1 as a possible D gene (6 bases). Trimming took off 6 bases at V and 5 bases at J, with 14 bases between the two ends. The CDR3 loop spans 14 amino acids. Germline CDR1 is MDHEN and CDR2 is SYDVKM. CDR3 loop: CASRAGASHQPQHF. The CDR3 DNA reads TGTGCCAGCAGGGCAGGGGCGAGCCATCAGCCCCAGCATTTT. Together with reference TRBV28 and TRBJ1-5, the CDR3 gives the full variable domain: DVKVTQSSRYLVKRTGEKVFLECVQDMDHENMFWYRQDPGLGLRLIYFSYDVKMKEKGDIPEGYSVSREKKERFSLILESASTNQTSMYLCASRAGASHQPQHFGDGTRLSIL.

The genes are TRBV10-3 and TRBJ1-5, with 8 bases identical to TRBD1. After removal of 10 bases from V and 2 bases from J, the junction contained 4 bases not matched to a gene. Germline V lookup: CDR1 ENHRY, CDR2 SYGVKD. CDR3 length: 13 amino acids. CDR3: CASGQGGNQPQHF. The CDR3 DNA sequence: TGTGCCAGCGGACAGGGTGGCAATCAGCCCCAGCATTTT.

V usage is TRBV18 and J usage is TRBJ2-1, with a possible D match to TRBD1 (5 bases). Germline CDR1 KGHSH, CDR2 LQKENI. Trimming stripped 3 bases from V and 2 bases from J, with 8 bases between. CDR3 length: 14 amino acids. CDR3 in DNA: TGTGCCAGCTCACCCGACAGAACCTACAATGAGCAGTTCTTC. Residues: CASSPDRTYNEQFF.

This chain links TRBV4-3 with TRBJ1-2, with TRBD1 as a possible D gene (6 bases). V dropped 4 bases and J dropped 0 bases, with 9 bases sitting between them. CDR1 and CDR2 (germline): LGHNA, YSLEER. This CDR3 is built from 14 residues. CDR3 nucleotides: TGCGCCAGCAGCCGGGACATTACTAACTATGGCTACACCTTC. It encodes CASSRDITNYGYTF.

The chain recombines TRBV6-5 with TRBJ2-7, with D hard to call. Germline values: CDR1 MNHEY, CDR2 SVGAGI. CDR3 length: 15 residues. With 4 bases removed from V and 3 bases from J, the gap between germline ends came to 16 bases. The CDR3 DNA reads as TGTGCCAGCAGTTTCACCCCGGGCAGAGACTACGAGCAGTACTTC. This gives the protein CASSFTPGRDYEQYF.

This chain connects TRBV6-2 or TRBV6-3 to TRBJ1-1, with 7 bases that match TRBD1. The V gene end was trimmed by 1 base and the J gene end by 5 bases; junction bases not matched to a gene: 7. CDR1 and CDR2 from the germline V gene are MNHEY and SVGEGT. This CDR3 has 15 amino acids. In nucleotides, the CDR3 is TGTGCCAGCAGTTACTGGGCAGGGGGGAGGACTGAAGCTTTCTTT. This translates into CASSYWAGGRTEAFF.

This rearrangement joins TRBV5-6 to TRBJ2-7; D uncertain. Germline CDR1 is SGHDT and CDR2 is YYEEEE. Trimming stripped 2 bases from V and 2 bases from J, with 11 bases between. The CDR3 covers 14 residues. CDR3 amino acids: CASSFLRFPYEQYF. In DNA form, the CDR3 reads TGTGCCAGCAGCTTTCTAAGATTCCCCTACGAGCAGTACTTC.

This rearrangement joins TRBV2 to TRBJ2-7; D uncertain. This CDR3 spans 12 amino acids. Germline CDR1 is SNHLY and CDR2 is FYNNEI. Trimming shortened V by 3 bases and J by 0 bases, and 3 bases separated the two germline ends. The CDR3 DNA reads as TGTGCCAGCAGTGAGAGCTCCTACGAGCAGTACTTC. It encodes CASSESSYEQYF.

This chain joins TRBV6-1 and TRBJ1-2; no clear D. Germline V gene data show CDR1 as MNHNS and CDR2 as SASEGT. V was shortened by 4 bases and J by 1 base, with 22 bases between the two germline ends. The CDR3 loop spans 18 amino acids. The CDR3 loop reads CASSATSVPGSYNYGYTF. The CDR3 DNA sequence: TGTGCCAGCAGTGCCACTTCGGTTCCGGGTTCCTATAACTATGGCTACACCTTC.

A single count supports this clone. The V call is TRBV5-1, the J call TRBJ2-1; 9 positions agree with TRBD2. The CDR3 consists of 15 residues. V lost 2 bases, J lost 6 bases, and 6 bases stayed unmatched. The germline V gene encodes CDR1 SGHRS and CDR2 YFSETQ. CDR3 sequence reads: CASSFGFSGGNEQFF. The DNA of the CDR3 is TGCGCCAGCAGCTTTGGTTTTAGCGGGGGCAATGAGCAGTTCTTC. Full variable domain (rest looked up from reference TRBV5-1 and TRBJ2-1): KAGVTQTPRYLIKTRGQQVTLSCSPISGHRSVSWYQQTPGQGLQFLFEYFSETQRNKGNFPGRFSGRQFSNSRSEMNVSTLELGDSALYLCASSFGFSGGNEQFFGPGTRLTVL.

This clone was counted once. V usage is TRBV10-3 and J usage is TRBJ2-3, with 8 positions matching TRBD1. Germline V gives CDR1 ENHRY, CDR2 SYGVKD. The CDR3 extends over 18 amino acids. Unmatched junction bases numbered 18, after V lost 6 bases and J lost 4 bases. The CDR3 DNA is TGTGCCATCAGCTCCCCGCGAGCAGGGGGCCGGAGGGCAGATACGCAGTATTTT. Its protein is CAISSPRAGGRRADTQYF.

This clone was seen once. The CDR3 region has the DNA TGTGCCATCAGTGCTCAGGGAAGCTCCTACGAGCAGTACTTC. It is translated as CAISAQGSSYEQYF. The chain carries TRBV10-3 and TRBJ2-7, with TRBD1 as a possible D gene (5 bases). The ends were cut back, 4 bases at V and 0 bases at J, with 10 bases in the middle. Germline-derived CDR1 and CDR2 are ENHRY and SYGVKD. The CDR3 covers 14 residues.

This clone was counted only a few times. The chain is built from TRBV28 and TRBJ1-2; TRBD1 matches at 9 bases. Germline CDR1 MDHEN, CDR2 SYDVKM. Trimming at V came to 5 bases and at J to 2 bases, leaving 3 bases not matched to a gene. CDR3 size: 14 residues. The DNA of the CDR3 is TGTGCCAGCAGTGCCGGGACAGGGAACTATGGCTACACCTTC. This sequence encodes CASSAGTGNYGYTF.

The rearrangement uses TRBV7-2 and TRBJ1-1, with a weak D call TRBD1 (5 bases). Trimming left V 1 base short and J 5 bases short, with 14 bases between. The CDR3 sequence is 15 residues long. Looked up from germline, CDR1 is SGHTA and CDR2 is FQGNSA. The CDR3 here is CASSLVLEGRTEAFF. In DNA form, the CDR3 reads TGTGCCAGCAGCTTAGTACTTGAGGGGCGGACTGAAGCTTTCTTT.

V usage is TRBV19 and J usage is TRBJ2-3; D gene unclear. Trimming cost V 2 bases and J 0 bases, with 9 bases left between them. The CDR3 sequence is 15 residues long. CDR1 and CDR2 (germline): LNHDA, SQIVND (reference sequence). CDR3 in amino acids: CASSILDGSTDTQYF. The CDR3 DNA sequence: TGTGCCAGTAGTATACTTGATGGAAGCACAGATACGCAGTATTTT.

The chain has TRBV27 and TRBJ1-1, with 8 positions matching TRBD1. Trimming took 3 bases from V and 3 from J; bases not matched to a gene: 15. This CDR3 contains 18 residues. In germline, CDR1 is MNHEY, CDR2 SMNVEV (reference sequence). CDR3 nucleotides: TGTGCCAGCAGTTTTGGGCGAAGGCAGGGGGCCCATCACACTGAAGCTTTCTTT. Translating gives CASSFGRRQGAHHTEAFF.

This CDR3 is CASSLAGGTLSITEAFF. As DNA, the CDR3 is TGCGCCAGCAGCTTGGCCGGCGGAACCCTATCAATCACTGAAGCTTTCTTT. The chain links TRBV5-1 to TRBJ1-1; D is uncertain. Trimming took 0 bases from V and 4 from J, leaving 19 bases between them. The germline CDR1 and CDR2 sequences are SGHRS and YFSETQ. This CDR3 has 17 amino acids.

V and J are TRBV30 and TRBJ2-6; 8 bases are a match to TRBD1. J gave up 2 bases and V 4 bases, and 10 bases lay outside the gene matches. Germline loops: CDR1 GTSNPN, CDR2 SVGIG (reference sequence). The CDR3 sequence is 17 residues long. The CDR3 DNA reads as TGTGCCTGGACTGGACAGGGTTTCTATACTGGGGCCAACGTCCTGACTTTC. Encoded protein: CAWTGQGFYTGANVLTF.

The chain joins TRBV23-1 to TRBJ1-2; 8 nucleotides agree with TRBD1. TRBV23-1 is flagged as an ORF with uncertain function. The CDR3 runs to 12 residues. With 11 bases clipped from V and 8 bases from J, the junction kept 10 bases outside the gene matches. The CDR3 region is CAFLDRVGGYTF. CDR3 bases: TGCGCCTTCTTGGACAGGGTCGGCGGCTACACCTTC.

The chain carries TRBV28 and TRBJ1-2, with a tentative D call TRBD1 (6 bases). This CDR3 spans 13 amino acids. Trimming took off 10 bases at V and 4 bases at J, with 16 bases between the two ends. From germline, CDR1 is MDHEN and CDR2 SYDVKM. The CDR3 nucleotides read TGTGCCACCTTCGACGGGGGCGGCTATGGCTACACCTTC. This encodes CATFDGGGYGYTF.

V gene TRBV7-6 combines with J gene TRBJ2-5; 9 bases map to TRBD1. V dropped 5 bases and J dropped 3; count of bases not matched to a gene: 16. The CDR3 is 18 residues long. Germline V gene data show CDR1 as SGHVS and CDR2 as FNYEAQ. The CDR3 reads CASSPRQGGVGTKETQYF. For the CDR3, the DNA is TGTGCCAGCAGCCCTAGACAGGGGGGAGTGGGTACCAAAGAGACCCAGTACTTC.

The genes are TRBV6-2 or TRBV6-3 and TRBJ1-1, with TRBD1 matching 8 bases. J was trimmed by 5 bases and V by 0 bases; bases with no gene match: 8. Germline CDR1 is MNHEY and CDR2 is SVGEGT. CDR3 size: 16 residues. CDR3 in amino acids: CASSYSAGGSWTEAFF. The DNA of the CDR3 is TGTGCCAGCAGTTACTCTGCAGGGGGCAGTTGGACTGAAGCTTTCTTT.

V usage is TRBV19 and J usage is TRBJ1-2; D is ambiguous. Germline assignment: CDR1 LNHDA and CDR2 SQIVND (reference sequence). This CDR3 region has 15 residues. V lost 5 bases, J lost 1 base, and 14 bases lay in between. The CDR3 bases are TGTGCCAGTAGTTTGGACGTGGGCATTAACTATGGCTACACCTTC. It translates to CASSLDVGINYGYTF. The entire variable domain, with the rest obtained from reference TRBV19 and TRBJ1-2, is as follows: DGGITQSPKYLFRKEGQNVTLSCEQNLNHDAMYWYRQDPGQGLRLIYYSQIVNDFQKGDIAEGYSVSREKKESFPLTVTSAQKNPTAFYLCASSLDVGINYGYTFGSGTRLTVV.

V gene TRBV5-6 combines with J gene TRBJ2-3, with a weak D call TRBD1 (5 bases). This CDR3 is 13 amino acids long. V was shortened by 2 bases and J by 4 bases, with 8 bases between the two germline ends. The V gene's germline CDR1 is SGHDT and CDR2 YYEEEE. CDR3 protein: CASSFTGADTQYF. The CDR3 DNA is TGTGCCAGCAGCTTCACAGGCGCAGATACGCAGTATTTT.

V and J are TRBV3-1 (or the pseudogene TRBV3-2) and TRBJ1-1; D is unclear. The CDR3 covers 15 residues. V was clipped by 1 base and J by 0 bases, with 9 bases between them. Per germline, CDR1 LGHDT and CDR2 YNNKEL (reference sequence). CDR3: CASSQARTMNTEAFF. The CDR3 coding sequence is TGTGCCAGCAGCCAAGCCAGGACTATGAACACTGAAGCTTTCTTT.

This chain uses TRBV19 with TRBJ1-1, with no clear D. Trimming pared 7 bases from V and 0 bases from J, leaving 15 bases between. Looked up from germline, CDR1 is LNHDA and CDR2 is SQIVND (reference sequence). The CDR3 sequence is 15 residues long. The CDR3 bases are TGTGCCAGTACTACGCCAGCTTTCATGAACACTGAAGCTTTCTTT. Translating it yields CASTTPAFMNTEAFF. The full variable domain, with the rest looked up from reference TRBV19 and TRBJ1-1, is DGGITQSPKYLFRKEGQNVTLSCEQNLNHDAMYWYRQDPGQGLRLIYYSQIVNDFQKGDIAEGYSVSREKKESFPLTVTSAQKNPTAFYLCASTTPAFMNTEAFFGQGTRLTVV.

The gene calls are TRBV10-3 and TRBJ1-1; a possible D gene is TRBD1 (5 bases). Deletions cut 0 bases from V and 2 bases from J, with 10 bases between. CDR1 and CDR2 from the germline V gene are ENHRY and SYGVKD. The CDR3 length is 15 residues. For the CDR3, the DNA is TGTGCCATCAGTGAGTCTAAGGGGATAAACACTGAAGCTTTCTTT. The encoded protein is CAISESKGINTEAFF.

The gene calls are TRBV4-3 and TRBJ2-3, with D perhaps assigned TRBD1 or TRBD2 (5 bases each). This CDR3 spans 14 amino acids. Germline assignment: CDR1 LGHNA and CDR2 YSLEER. The germline V and J ends were trimmed by 4 bases and 5 bases, with 13 bases remaining between them. The CDR3 nucleotides are TGCGCCAGCAGCCCCGAGGGTAGGGGAGATACGCAGTATTTT. This encodes CASSPEGRGDTQYF.